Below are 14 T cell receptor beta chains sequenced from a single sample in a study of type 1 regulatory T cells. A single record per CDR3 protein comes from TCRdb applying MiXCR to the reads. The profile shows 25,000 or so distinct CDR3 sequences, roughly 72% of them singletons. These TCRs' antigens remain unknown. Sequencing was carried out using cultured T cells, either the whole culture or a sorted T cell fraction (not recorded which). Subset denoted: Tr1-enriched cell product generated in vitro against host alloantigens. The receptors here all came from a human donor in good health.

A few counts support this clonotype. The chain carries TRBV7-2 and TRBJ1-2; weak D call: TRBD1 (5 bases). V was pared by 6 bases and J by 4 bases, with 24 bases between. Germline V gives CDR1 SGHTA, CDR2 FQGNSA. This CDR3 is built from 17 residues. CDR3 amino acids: CASRIIAGSPALYGYTF. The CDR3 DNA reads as TGTGCCAGCAGGATCATTGCAGGGTCCCCTGCTCTCTATGGCTACACCTTC.

The CDR3 DNA follows: TGTGCCAGCTCAGGGACGGGAAACTCTGGAAACACCATATATTTT. Its protein is CASSGTGNSGNTIYF. The chain uses TRBV18 and TRBJ1-3; D may be TRBD1 (5 bases). CDR1 and CDR2 from the germline V gene are KGHSH and LQKENI. V lost 5 bases to trimming and J lost 0 bases, with 11 bases between them. The CDR3 consists of 15 residues.

The CDR3: CSGWGRGTYEQYF. Written as DNA, the CDR3 is TGCAGTGGATGGGGGCGCGGGACCTACGAGCAGTACTTC. This chain links TRBV20-1 with TRBJ2-7; D possibly matches TRBD1 or TRBD2 (6 bases each). The V end was cut by 7 bases, the J end by 2 bases, with 15 bases between. The germline gives CDR1 DFQATT, CDR2 SNEGSKA (reference sequence). The CDR3 is made up of 13 amino acids.

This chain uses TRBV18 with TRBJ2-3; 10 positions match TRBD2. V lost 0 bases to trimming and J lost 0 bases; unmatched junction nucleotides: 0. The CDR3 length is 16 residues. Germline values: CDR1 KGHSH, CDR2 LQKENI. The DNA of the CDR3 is TGTGCCAGCTCACCACCTAGCGGGGGGAGCACAGATACGCAGTATTTT. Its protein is CASSPPSGGSTDTQYF.

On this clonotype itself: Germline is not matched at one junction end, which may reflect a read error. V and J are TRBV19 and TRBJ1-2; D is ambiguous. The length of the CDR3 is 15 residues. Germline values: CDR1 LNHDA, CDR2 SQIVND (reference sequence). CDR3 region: CASQQTQRSLYVYTF. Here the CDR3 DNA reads TGTGCCAGTCAACAGACCCAACGGTCCCTGTATGTCTACACCTTC.

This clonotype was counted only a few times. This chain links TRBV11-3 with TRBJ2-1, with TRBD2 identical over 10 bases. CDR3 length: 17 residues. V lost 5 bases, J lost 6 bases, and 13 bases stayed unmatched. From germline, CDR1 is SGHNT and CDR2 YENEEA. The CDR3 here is CASSTAFRTSGSNEQFF. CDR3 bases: TGTGCCAGCAGCACCGCGTTTAGGACTAGCGGTTCCAATGAGCAGTTCTTC. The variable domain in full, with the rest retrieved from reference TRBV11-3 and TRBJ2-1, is EAGVVQSPRYKIIEKKQPVAFWCNPISGHNTLYWYLQNLGQGPELLIRYENEEAVDDSQLPKDRFSAERLKGVDSTLKIQPAELGDSAVYLCASSTAFRTSGSNEQFFGPGTRLTVL.

The CDR3 nucleotides are TGCAGTGCTTTAGATCGGGGACTAACCAAAAACATTCAGTACTTC. This encodes CSALDRGLTKNIQYF. This chain links TRBV20-1 with TRBJ2-4; 7 bases map to TRBD2. Germline V gene lookup returns CDR1 DFQATT and CDR2 SNEGSKA (reference sequence). The CDR3 contains 15 residues. Germline trimming cut 5 bases from V and 2 bases from J; bases unmatched to any gene: 9.

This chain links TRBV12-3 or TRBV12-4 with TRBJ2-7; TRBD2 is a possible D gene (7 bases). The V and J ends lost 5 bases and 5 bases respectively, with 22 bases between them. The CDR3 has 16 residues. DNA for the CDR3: TGTGCCAGCAGTCCAGGGGTAGGGGGGGGGCTAGACGAGCAGTACTTC. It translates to CASSPGVGGGLDEQYF.

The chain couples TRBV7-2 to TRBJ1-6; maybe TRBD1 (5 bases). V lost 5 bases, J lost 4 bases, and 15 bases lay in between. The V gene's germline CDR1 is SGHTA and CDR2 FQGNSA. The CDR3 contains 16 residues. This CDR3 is CASSQAGSGYNSPLHF. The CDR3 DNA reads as TGTGCCAGCAGCCAAGCAGGCTCAGGGTATAATTCACCCCTCCACTTT.

The CDR3 here is CSAKRVSHRGTGELFF. Here the CDR3 DNA reads TGCAGTGCGAAGCGGGTCTCACACCGGGGGACCGGGGAGCTGTTTTTT. The chain employs TRBV20-1 and TRBJ2-2, with D maybe TRBD2 (6 bases). This CDR3 is built from 16 residues. Germline lookup yields CDR1 DFQATT and CDR2 SNEGSKA (reference sequence). V lost 6 bases and J 5 bases, leaving 22 bases between the germline ends.

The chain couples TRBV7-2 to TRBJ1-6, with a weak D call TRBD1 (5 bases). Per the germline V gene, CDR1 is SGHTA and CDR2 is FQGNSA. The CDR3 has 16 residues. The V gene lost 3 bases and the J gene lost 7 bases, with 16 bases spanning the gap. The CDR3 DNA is TGTGCCAGCAGCTTGGGGGTGGGGACCCCAAATTCACCCCTCCACTTT. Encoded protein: CASSLGVGTPNSPLHF.

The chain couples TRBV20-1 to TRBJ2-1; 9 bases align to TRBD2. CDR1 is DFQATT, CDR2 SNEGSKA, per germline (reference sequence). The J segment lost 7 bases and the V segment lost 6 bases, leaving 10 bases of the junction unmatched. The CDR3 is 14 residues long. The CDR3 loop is CSAPLAGRINEQFF. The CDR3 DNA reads TGCAGTGCCCCCCTAGCGGGGAGAATAAATGAGCAGTTCTTC.

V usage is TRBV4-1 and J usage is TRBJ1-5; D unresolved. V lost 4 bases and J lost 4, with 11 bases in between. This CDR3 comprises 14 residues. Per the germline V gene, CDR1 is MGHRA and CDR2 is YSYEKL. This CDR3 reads CASSPGLGNQPQHF. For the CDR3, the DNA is TGCGCCAGCAGCCCCGGACTAGGGAATCAGCCCCAGCATTTT.

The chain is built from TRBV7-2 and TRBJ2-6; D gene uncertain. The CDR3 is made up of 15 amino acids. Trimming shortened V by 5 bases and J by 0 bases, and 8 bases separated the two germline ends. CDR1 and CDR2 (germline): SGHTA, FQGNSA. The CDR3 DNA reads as TGTGCCAGCAGCCTACAGAGCTCTGGGGCCAACGTCCTGACTTTC. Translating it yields CASSLQSSGANVLTF.